The 14 T cell receptor beta chains listed next were all sequenced from one sample in a study of T cell clusters in autoimmune cytopenias. Some 40,000 genome equivalents of blood DNA were amplified for TRB. TRB was amplified by touch-down multiplex PCR, primer pools A and B combined. TCRdb reprocessed the multiplex PCR reads and keeps a single row for each CDR3 protein, giving no DNA. This sample carries more than 6,500 distinct CDR3 sequences, with approximately 3% going to the ten biggest clones. The sample taken for sequencing was peripheral blood. The receptors derive from a human donor with an autoimmune cytopenia or autoimmune hepatitis (not recorded which).

By frequency, this clonotype registers medium-sized. The chain couples TRBV11-1 to TRBJ2-2. Germline V CDR1 and CDR2: SGHAT, FQDESV (reference sequence). The CDR3 contains 13 residues. The CDR3 protein is CASSLDPTGELFF.

The J gene is TRBJ2-1, the V gene TRBV6-5; lacking DNA, the TRBD2 call made by TCRdb goes unchecked. CDR1 and CDR2 from the germline V gene are MNHEY and SVGAGI. The CDR3 sequence is 14 residues long. The CDR3 spells CASYPGLPYNKQFF.

The chain links TRBV7-9 to TRBJ1-1; TCRdb selects TRBD1, and the lack of DNA leaves this call unchecked. The CDR3 is 13 residues long. Per the germline V gene, CDR1 is SEHNR and CDR2 is FQNEAQ (reference sequence). The CDR3 region is CASSSQGNTEAFF. Using reference TRBV7-9 and TRBJ1-1 for the parts outside the CDR3, the full variable domain is DTGVSQNPRHKITKRGQNVTFRCDPISEHNRLYWYRQTLGQGPEFLTYFQNEAQLEKSRLLSDRFSAERPKGSFSTLEIQRTEQGDSAMYLCASSSQGNTEAFFGQGTRLTVV.

By frequency, this clonotype is medium-sized. CDR3 in amino acids: CQVNEDGDGYTF. The rearrangement joins TRBV29-1 to TRBJ1-2. In germline, CDR1 is SQVTM, CDR2 ANQGSEA. The CDR3 length is 12 residues. Full variable domain (missing parts from reference TRBV29-1 and TRBJ1-2): SAVISQKPSRDICQRGTSLTIQCQVDSQVTMMFWYRQQPGQSLTLIATANQGSEATYESGFVIDKFPISRPNLTFSTLTVSNMSPEDSSIYLCQVNEDGDGYTFGSGTRLTVV.

This clonotype is identified as medium-sized from frequency. This chain uses TRBV6-6 with TRBJ2-5; the TCRdb D gene call, TRBD2, has no DNA to confirm it. Germline CDR1 and CDR2: MNHNY and SVGAGI (reference sequence). This CDR3 comprises 15 residues. The CDR3 sequence: CASSYTAGNLGPQYF.

The CDR3 protein is CASSEDRVGNTIYF. The genes are TRBV18 and TRBJ1-3; the D call from TCRdb, TRBD1, cannot be confirmed without DNA. The germline V gene has CDR1 KGHSH and CDR2 LQKENI. This CDR3 region has 14 residues.

The rearrangement uses TRBV6-1 and TRBJ1-1. The CDR3 sequence is 15 residues long. Germline V gene data show CDR1 as MNHNS and CDR2 as SASEGT. The CDR3 loop reads CASSVPVSSNTEAFF.

The chain's CDR3 is CASSLFRNQPQHF. This chain links TRBV27 with TRBJ1-5. This CDR3 comprises 13 residues. The V gene's germline CDR1 is MNHEY and CDR2 SMNVEV (reference sequence).

V gene TRBV20-1 combines with J gene TRBJ1-2. Germline CDR1 and CDR2: DFQATT and SNEGSKA (reference sequence). CDR3 length: 13 residues. CDR3 region: CSAQTDLSYGYTF.

Frequency places this clonotype as medium-sized (0.01 to 0.1%). The CDR3 reads CASSPQGQSGNTIYF. The chain carries TRBV18 and TRBJ1-3; TCRdb outputs TRBD1, but without DNA this stays unchecked. The CDR3 totals 15 residues. Per germline, CDR1 KGHSH and CDR2 LQKENI.

The V call is TRBV15, the J call TRBJ1-2. Per germline, CDR1 LNHNV and CDR2 YYDKDF (reference sequence). This CDR3 contains 13 residues. CDR3 sequence reads: CATSSGGPWGYTF.

This chain's CDR3 is CASSPGTGVGTPLHF. The chain recombines TRBV6-5 with TRBJ1-6; without DNA, the TCRdb call of TRBD1 cannot be checked. Germline V gene sequence: CDR1 MNHEY, CDR2 SVGAGI. There are 15 residues in the CDR3.

The V and J genes are TRBV28 and TRBJ2-7; TCRdb names TRBD1, which stays unverified in the absence of DNA. The CDR3 totals 12 residues. The germline V gene encodes CDR1 MDHEN and CDR2 SYDVKM. CDR3: CAILTPLDEQYF.

This clonotype is deemed medium-sized by its frequency. The chain has TRBV6-2 or TRBV6-3 and TRBJ2-3; with no DNA, the TCRdb D assignment of TRBD1 cannot be verified. The CDR3 loop spans 13 amino acids. Per germline, CDR1 MNHEY and CDR2 SVGEGT. The chain's CDR3 is CASRRQGADTQYF.